Below are 20 T cell receptor beta chains sequenced from a single sample in a study of T cell responses to AZD1222 COVID-19 vaccine. Repertoires were generated with immunoSEQ multiplex PCR, while TCRdb's copy carries only in-frame clones and drops some. The sample includes 170,000 or so clones, 90% of them seen just once. The material was peripheral blood, obtained on day 0 of AZD1222 vaccination. These receptors were obtained from an adult in good health.

This CDR3 is CASSDPYRTNTEAFF. CDR3 DNA sequence: TGTGCCAGCAGTGACCCTTATAGAACGAACACTGAAGCTTTCTTT. The gene calls are TRBV6-1 and TRBJ1-1; D gene unclear. V lost 3 bases to trimming and J lost 1 base, with 12 bases between them. In germline, CDR1 is MNHNS, CDR2 SASEGT. The CDR3 has 15 amino acids.

The chain joins TRBV10-3 to TRBJ2-7; D is ambiguous. Trimming left V 0 bases short and J 3 bases short, with 9 bases between. Germline V gene lookup returns CDR1 ENHRY and CDR2 SYGVKD. This CDR3 comprises 14 residues. This CDR3 is CAISESQRGYEQYF. CDR3 nucleotide sequence: TGTGCCATCAGTGAGTCCCAGCGCGGCTACGAGCAGTACTTC.

V gene TRBV25-1 combines with J gene TRBJ1-4; unclear D gene. Trimming took off 2 bases at V and 5 bases at J, with 12 bases between the two ends. Germline CDR1 MGHDK, CDR2 SYGVNS. This CDR3 is 15 amino acids long. The CDR3 protein is CASSELTTPNEKLFF. The CDR3 coding sequence is TGTGCCAGCAGTGAACTGACCACTCCGAATGAAAAACTGTTTTTT.

This sequence joins TRBV2 and TRBJ1-5, with TRBD1 identical over 9 bases. This CDR3 region has 17 residues. V shed 10 bases and J 2 bases; nucleotides not matched to a gene: 15. CDR1 is SNHLY and CDR2 is FYNNEI in the germline V gene. The CDR3 sequence is CATDGTGPTAGNQPQHF. CDR3 DNA: TGTGCCACCGACGGGACAGGGCCCACGGCGGGCAATCAGCCCCAGCATTTT.

The V and J genes are TRBV18 and TRBJ2-7, with TRBD1 matching over 9 bases. The CDR3 consists of 16 residues. Per the germline V gene, CDR1 is KGHSH and CDR2 is LQKENI. J was trimmed by 6 bases and V by 4 bases; bases with no gene match: 13. The CDR3 is CASSLQKTGTGIEQYF. In DNA, the CDR3 is TGTGCCAGCTCACTCCAGAAAACCGGGACAGGGATCGAGCAGTACTTC.

This clone has a single count. The chain uses TRBV5-1 and TRBJ2-3; 8 bases line up with TRBD2. This CDR3 comprises 16 residues. The germline V gene has CDR1 SGHRS and CDR2 YFSETQ. J gave up 1 base and V 0 bases, and 4 bases lay outside the gene matches. The CDR3 coding sequence is TGCGCCAGCAGCTTGGCCGGGGGGGCCCGCACAGATACGCAGTATTTT. Its protein product is CASSLAGGARTDTQYF. Variable domain in full (rest from reference TRBV5-1 and TRBJ2-3): KAGVTQTPRYLIKTRGQQVTLSCSPISGHRSVSWYQQTPGQGLQFLFEYFSETQRNKGNFPGRFSGRQFSNSRSEMNVSTLELGDSALYLCASSLAGGARTDTQYFGPGTRLTVL.

For this clone: A read error may produce the germline difference seen at one junction end. J is TRBJ1-2 and V is TRBV11-2; weak D call: TRBD1 (5 bases). Germline loops: CDR1 SGHAT, CDR2 FQNNGV. CDR3 size: 14 residues. The CDR3 is CANSRGTYLIGYTF. The DNA for the CDR3 is TGTGCCAACAGCCGCGGGACCTACCTTATTGGCTACACCTTC.

This clone has a single count. V and J are TRBV7-9 and TRBJ1-4; 7 nucleotides align to TRBD1. The CDR3 runs 14 residues. V dropped 8 bases and J dropped 5; count of bases not matched to a gene: 8. Germline assignment: CDR1 SEHNR and CDR2 FQNEAQ (reference sequence). CDR3 nucleotide sequence: TGTGCCAGCGGAATACAGGGGTTCAATGAAAAACTGTTTTTT. This codes for CASGIQGFNEKLFF.

The chain is built from TRBV6-5 and TRBJ2-3; possibly TRBD2 for D (6 bases). Germline V CDR1 and CDR2: MNHEY, SVGAGI. Trimming shortened V by 6 bases and J by 0 bases, and 10 bases separated the two germline ends. This CDR3 region has 14 residues. The DNA for the CDR3 is TGTGCCAGCAGAAGGGACTGGAGCACAGATACGCAGTATTTT. Its protein is CASRRDWSTDTQYF.

The CDR3 sequence: CASSSGRGPGNTIYF. The CDR3 nucleotides read TGTGCCAGCAGTTCGGGGAGGGGGCCTGGAAACACCATATATTTT. V and J are TRBV6-5 and TRBJ1-3; the match to TRBD1 covers 7 bases. The CDR3 is made up of 15 amino acids. Looked up from germline, CDR1 is MNHEY and CDR2 is SVGAGI. V was pared by 4 bases and J by 2 bases, with 5 bases of the junction left unmatched.

This clone came up once. The chain has TRBV2 and TRBJ2-1, with D possibly matching TRBD1 (6 bases). CDR3 length equals 16 residues. The germline V gene has CDR1 SNHLY and CDR2 FYNNEI. Between the trimmed V and J ends, which lost 8 bases and 4 bases, there was a span of 21 bases. The CDR3, as DNA: TGTGCCAGCCCCCGAACGAAAGGTGGACAGTACAATGAGCAGTTCTTC. It codes for CASPRTKGGQYNEQFF.

This chain joins TRBV5-8 and TRBJ2-3, with D tentatively TRBD1 or TRBD2 (5 bases each). The CDR3 runs to 10 residues. CDR1 is SGHTS and CDR2 is YDEGEE in the germline V gene. V was clipped by 4 bases and J by 10 bases, with 7 bases between them. In DNA, the CDR3 is TGTGCCAGCAGCCTGGGGGCGCAGTATTTT. It encodes CASSLGAQYF.

The chain couples TRBV11-3 to TRBJ2-5; 8 bases match TRBD1. V was clipped by 6 bases and J by 5 bases; unmatched bases: 11. Per the germline V gene, CDR1 is SGHNT and CDR2 is YENEEA. The CDR3 consists of 15 residues. The chain's CDR3 is CASSPGRGPWETQYF. The CDR3 region has the DNA TGTGCCAGCAGTCCGGGCAGGGGGCCTTGGGAGACCCAGTACTTC. Combining the CDR3 with reference TRBV11-3 and TRBJ2-5 gives the whole variable domain EAGVVQSPRYKIIEKKQPVAFWCNPISGHNTLYWYLQNLGQGPELLIRYENEEAVDDSQLPKDRFSAERLKGVDSTLKIQPAELGDSAVYLCASSPGRGPWETQYFGPGTRLLVL.

With regard to this clone: The junction does not match germline at one end; this may be a read error. The rearrangement uses TRBV7-7 and TRBJ2-1; tentative D call: TRBD1 (5 bases). The CDR3 has 15 amino acids. Germline lookup yields CDR1 SSHAT and CDR2 FNYEAQ (reference sequence). DNA for the CDR3: TGTGCTAGCAGCTCAAATCCTACAGGCTACAATGAGCAGTTCTTC. This translates into CASSSNPTGYNEQFF.

Written as DNA, the CDR3 is TGTGCCACTCGGGACTCTTTTGGAAACACCATATATTTT. Its protein is CATRDSFGNTIYF. This chain links TRBV6-5 with TRBJ1-3; perhaps TRBD1 as D (5 bases). V was trimmed by 10 bases and J by 3 bases, leaving 13 bases between them. This CDR3 is built from 13 residues. Germline V gene lookup returns CDR1 MNHEY and CDR2 SVGAGI.

The rearrangement uses TRBV6-2 or TRBV6-3 and TRBJ2-1; the D is unclear. Germline V gene lookup returns CDR1 MNHEY and CDR2 SVGEGT. The CDR3 contains 15 residues. V lost 10 bases and J 5 bases, leaving 21 bases between the germline ends. CDR3 region: CATTPSIRIHNEQFF. The CDR3 DNA reads as TGTGCCACCACCCCGTCCATACGAATCCACAATGAGCAGTTCTTC.

The chain combines TRBV27 with TRBJ1-2; D is perhaps TRBD1 (6 bases). This CDR3 is built from 14 residues. The V gene lost 3 bases and the J gene lost 4 bases, with 12 bases spanning the gap. CDR1 and CDR2 from the germline V gene are MNHEY and SMNVEV (reference sequence). The CDR3 bases are TGTGCCAGCAGTTTTGGGGGCGGAGCCTATGGCTACACCTTC. Translation: CASSFGGGAYGYTF.

This clone was detected a few times. CDR3 amino acids: CASSRGSGEKLFF. CDR3 bases: TGTGCCAGCAGCCGGGGAAGTGGAGAAAAACTGTTTTTT. The chain employs TRBV7-3 and TRBJ1-4; no reliable D call. The germline gives CDR1 SGHTA, CDR2 FQGTGA. Trimming removed 5 bases from V and 8 bases from J, with 12 bases in between. This CDR3 comprises 13 residues. The full variable domain, completed using reference TRBV7-3 and TRBJ1-4, is GAGVSQTPSNKVTEKGKYVELRCDPISGHTALYWYRQSLGQGPEFLIYFQGTGAADDSGLPNDRFFAVRPEGSVSTLKIQRTERGDSAVYLCASSRGSGEKLFFGSGTQLSVL.

The gene calls are TRBV5-1 and TRBJ2-3; a weak D match, TRBD1 (5 bases). Trimming left V 4 bases short and J 4 bases short, with 13 bases between. This CDR3 is built from 14 residues. CDR1 is SGHRS, CDR2 YFSETQ, per germline. The CDR3 region is CASSPETVPDTQYF. The CDR3 DNA follows: TGCGCCAGCAGCCCAGAGACAGTTCCAGATACGCAGTATTTT.

The chain couples TRBV19 to TRBJ1-5; 8 bases line up with TRBD1. V dropped 2 bases and J dropped 3; count of bases not matched to a gene: 6. Germline V gives CDR1 LNHDA, CDR2 SQIVND (reference sequence). CDR3 length: 16 residues. This chain's CDR3 is CASSIRTGSPNQPQHF. The CDR3 coding sequence is TGTGCCAGTAGTATACGGACAGGGAGCCCCAATCAGCCCCAGCATTTT.